This T cell receptor (beta chain) was identified during a study of vaccination effects on CD4 cells after COVID-19. Study summary: Two convalescent patients were sampled 16 days and one week before vaccination. Study-level findings and limits: Sampling in the study covered few convalescent patients and included no early post-infection timepoints. Late in the post-vaccination period, infection-induced and vaccine-induced clones underwent marked clonal contraction. In people who had recovered, most post-vaccine spike-reactive clones were new vaccine-induced clones.

Sequencing in the ViraFEST assay came after antigen-specific CD4+ T cells had been expanded with viral peptide pools, which were used to stimulate PBMC. Scientists isolated CD4+ T cells after a roughly 10-day culture period ended. PCR confirmed that the person was infected with SARS-CoV-2 between March and December 2020. Comment on this clone: The antigen is unknown.

TCRdb's table, derived via immunoSEQ multiplex PCR, lists solely in-frame clones and lacks some. The table has approximately 37,000 clones, approximately 73% seen once. The source material was CD4+ T cells from PBMCs cultured with a peptide pool, sampled before COVID-19 vaccination. This sequence originates from a human donor who had a prior SARS-CoV-2 infection.

The CDR3 loop is CASSYVNTGELFF. The CDR3 nucleotides read TGTGCCAGCAGTTACGTGAACACCGGGGAGCTGTTTTTT. This rearrangement joins TRBV6-6 to TRBJ2-2; D is uncertain. V was trimmed by 2 bases and J by 1 base, leaving 2 bases between them. The CDR3 is made up of 13 amino acids. Germline loops: CDR1 MNHNY, CDR2 SVGAGI (reference sequence).